This T cell receptor (beta chain) was sequenced during a study of monozygotic twins with inflammatory bowel disease. The germline gives CDR1 LGHDT, CDR2 YNNKEL (reference sequence). The CDR3 loop spans 17 amino acids. In the case of this clonotype: Its antigen is not identified.

General study points: Distinguishing T cell subtypes was not possible. Healthy twins shared more clonotypes with others than IBD patients, most markedly active ones.

cDNA for each sample came from eight separate reactions. UMIs bearing a 6-nucleotide sample barcode were added through template switching. TCRdb re-called the 5' RACE reads and shows each CDR3 protein once, DNA omitted. There are approximately 420,000 distinct CDR3 sequences in the sample, with approximately 2.3% held by the top ten. The chain employs TRBV3-1 and TRBJ1-1; TCRdb's D gene call, TRBD1, goes unchecked for lack of DNA. The source is a human donor with ulcerative colitis or Crohn's disease, or a healthy co-twin of an affected twin (not recorded which). The source material was blood. The chain's CDR3 is CASSQDRFWTGNTDAFF.